This T cell receptor beta chain is drawn from a study of control samples from healthy donors and cancer patients (dated by TCRdb to the early 2020s). Regarding this clone: Its antigen is unknown. Within one base of it there is no much larger clone, and no base qualities were kept.

The CDR3 holds 15 amino acids from the cysteine to the phenylalanine. The only DNA kept is the CDR3, 45 bases in frame from the first base. The germline V gene provides CDR1 SGHRS and CDR2 YFSETQ. Trimming leaves V shorter by 0 bases and J shorter by 5 bases, with the junction holding 4 bases beyond the gene matches. Receptor libraries were prepared by the immunoSEQ multiplex PCR assay. Sourced from immuneACCESS, this table was stored by TCRdb with only in-frame sequences that have V and J called. A share of the clones is absent; for the studies checked, an unresolved V gene accounts for under half, and the remainder has no known explanation. This sample comprises about 150,000 clones, 93% of them detected only once. The ten biggest clones cover under 2.5% of the sample.

Recombination connected TRBV5-1 to TRBJ1-5; TRBD1 aligns with 8 central bases. The source is a man aged 50-59 years in good health. Source material: blood. The CDR3 here reads CASSLVAGGDQPQHF. The bases read TGCGCCAGCAGCTTGGTGGCAGGGGGCGATCAGCCCCAGCATTTT. Here the CDR3 is joined to the reference TRBV5-1 and TRBJ1-5 genes, and the full variable domain is: KAGVTQTPRYLIKTRGQQVTLSCSPISGHRSVSWYQQTPGQGLQFLFEYFSETQRNKGNFPGRFSGRQFSNSRSEMNVSTLELGDSALYLCASSLVAGGDQPQHFGDGTRLSIL.